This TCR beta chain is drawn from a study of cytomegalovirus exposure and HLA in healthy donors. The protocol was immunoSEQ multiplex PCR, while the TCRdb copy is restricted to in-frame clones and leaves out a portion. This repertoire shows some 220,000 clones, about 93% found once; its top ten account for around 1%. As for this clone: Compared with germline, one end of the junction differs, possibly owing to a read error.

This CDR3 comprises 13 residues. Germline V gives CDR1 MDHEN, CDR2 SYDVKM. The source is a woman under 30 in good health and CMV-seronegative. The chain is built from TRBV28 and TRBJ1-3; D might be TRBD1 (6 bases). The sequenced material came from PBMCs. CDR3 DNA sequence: TGTGCCAGCAGTTTACCCAGGGGAAGCACCATATATTTT. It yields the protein CASSLPRGSTIYF.